This T cell receptor beta chain was obtained from a study of shared clonotypes between healthy human individuals (dated by TCRdb to about 2020). Looking at the study overall: The cohort comprised a couple of women and three men aged 18 to 49 years. For each donor, three plates each were used for CD4 naive and CD4 memory, two plates were used for CD8 naive, and one plate was used for CD8 memory. The study deeply sequenced blood TCR repertoires of several healthy adults to estimate repertoire size and the extent of clonotype sharing between individuals. To increase sequencing depth and limit assay-specific biases, TCR repertoire library preparation and sequencing were carried out by different laboratories using diverse techniques. Per donor, leukapheresis produced somewhere between about 0.8 and 9 billion PBMCs.

The donors were healthy, HIV-negative adults who had no recently reported acute infections or vaccinations. Only Caucasian adults living in Nashville, Tennessee, USA were represented among the donors. CD4+ T cells were enriched by magnetic negative selection, after which naive cells were positively selected on CD45RA and the negative fraction was taken as the memory subset. After blood collection by leukapheresis, PBMCs were isolated using Ficoll-Histopaque density gradient centrifugation and then cryopreserved in the vapor phase of liquid nitrogen. Analytical flow cytometry was used to check the purity and quantity of every magnetically sorted T cell population. Genomic DNA was isolated from every sorted fraction and measured by UV absorbance on a Nanodrop 2000c. Using the deep immunoSEQ assay, TCR CDR3 regions were amplified from genomic DNA by multiplex PCR. Genomic DNA extracted from each cell subset was distributed evenly over all wells of several immunoSEQ 96-well plates, and each plate served as one replicate. For sorted subsets, each replicate PCR was loaded with about 0.2 ug genomic DNA, equivalent to 25,000 to 35,000 T cell genomes. Purified libraries were quantified with a Qubit 3.0 fluorometer, sized on a Bioanalyzer 2100, and re-quantified with the KAPA Library Quantification kit. Every immunoSEQ 96-well plate was sequenced on a separate single-read 150-cycle Illumina NextSeq 550 flow cell. The original methods were these. The immunoSEQ output contained only junctional sequences without quality scores, so filtering could not match that applied to full-length reads. Sequences were annotated with PyIR, a Python wrapper for IgBLAST v1.9, using IMGT germline references to assign V/J genes and CDR3. Reads with weak V/J assignments (E-value above 1e-6), missing CDR3, stop codons, out-of-frame junctions, or ambiguous translated residues were removed. V3J clonotypes were defined as sequences sharing the same inferred V gene, J gene, and CDR3 amino acid sequence. To compute the percentage overlap between repertoires, the number of shared unique clonotypes was divided by the size of the smaller repertoire. Richness of each repertoire was evaluated using RTK rarefaction, the Chao1 estimator, and Recon v2.1 estimates of unobserved clonotypes. OLGA was used to compute generation probabilities for all TCRbeta clonotypes that the gDNA method yielded from a few donors. The source is immuneACCESS, and TCRdb retained only in-frame sequences with V and J called. Part of the clones is not carried over; for the studies checked, unresolved V genes explain less than half of this, and the remainder is unexplained. The D gene and trimming were derived from the DNA, and the V and J assignments and clone size from that table. The sample table records some 2.4 million clones; under 95% of these occur just once. In total, the top ten clones hold roughly 0.36% of the sample.

This clone is a singleton in its sample. No cognate antigen has been identified for it. Base qualities are not recorded, but no much larger clone differs from it by a single base. The CDR3, cysteine through phenylalanine, is 14 amino acids long. The only DNA kept is the CDR3, 42 bases in frame from the first base. Cut back by 2 bases and 7 bases, the V and J ends lie 9 bases apart. The germline V gene yields MDHEN for CDR1 and SYDVKM for CDR2. Beyond this particular receptor, the publication reports: Because the study included only a small number of donors, the genetic and exposure-history diversity represented was limited. Estimated clonotype richness was generally larger for naive than for memory subsets. Pairwise subsampling indicated that sequencing depth was expected to affect the degree of clonotype sharing among donors. Incomplete sequencing was indicated by rarefaction of sorted-subset datasets, despite the large sequencing depth. When several donors were compared, the shared fraction of clonotypes was around 4.6% for naive CD4, roughly 3.4% for naive CD8, 2% to 2.5% for memory CD4, and 0.3% to 0.5% for memory CD8. Higher generation probabilities were observed for clonotypes shared by all four sorted-subset donors than for non-shared clonotypes. Only blood was sampled, and tissue TCR repertoires likely differ from those in blood.

The receptor was isolated from a young man in good health. Some clones in this sample may be carry-over from other donors' samples. Here the chain combines TRBV28 and TRBJ1-6; the D gene cannot be resolved reliably. Sequencing was performed on naive CD4+ T cells from PBMCs. The cell subset or site label corresponds to: CD45RA+ positively selected. The DNA reads as follows: TGTGCCAGCAGTTTACGGAACGTGAATTCACCCCTCCACTTT. Its amino acids are CASSLRNVNSPLHF.